The 10 T cell receptor beta chains presented below share a single source sample, sequenced in a study of lymphopenia after photon versus proton radiotherapy. Sequencing used immunoSEQ multiplex PCR; TCRdb keeps in-frame clones, though not all of them. This sample has about 22,000 clones, with around 89% found just once. The specimen comprised peripheral blood, sampled from a patient treated with proton-based radiotherapy. These receptors were obtained from a man older than 75 with esophageal cancer.

This clone appeared a single time. The gene calls are TRBV5-1 and TRBJ2-2; the D gene is possibly TRBD1 (5 bases). Between the trimmed V and J ends, which lost 4 bases and 4 bases, there was a span of 14 bases. Germline V gene sequence: CDR1 SGHRS, CDR2 YFSETQ. There are 15 residues in the CDR3. The CDR3 DNA sequence: TGCGCCAGCAGCCCACAGGAGCTGGGCACCGGGGAGCTGTTTTTT. Translated, it gives CASSPQELGTGELFF.

CDR3 in amino acids: CASSPDGLGGYTF. The CDR3 DNA sequence: TGTGCCAGCAGCCCGGACGGCCTGGGGGGCTACACCTTC. This chain connects TRBV7-7 to TRBJ1-2; D is unclear. V was pared by 5 bases and J by 8 bases, with 15 bases between. The germline V gene has CDR1 SSHAT and CDR2 FNYEAQ (reference sequence). The CDR3 runs 13 residues.

Only one count was recorded for this clone. The rearrangement links TRBV19 to TRBJ1-3; 8 positions match TRBD1. Per germline, CDR1 LNHDA and CDR2 SQIVND (reference sequence). The CDR3 loop spans 15 amino acids. Trimming removed 6 bases from V and 1 base from J; junction bases left unmatched: 5. The CDR3 DNA reads TGTGCCAGTAGGGCAGGGGGCTTTTCTGGAAACACCATATATTTT. Translation: CASRAGGFSGNTIYF.

The rearrangement uses TRBV6-1 and TRBJ1-5; D is perhaps TRBD1 (6 bases). This CDR3 region has 16 residues. CDR1 is MNHNS and CDR2 is SASEGT in the germline V gene. V was trimmed by 3 bases and J by 0 bases, leaving 12 bases between them. The DNA for the CDR3 is TGTGCCAGCAGTGACCCCTGGACAGATAGCAATCAGCCCCAGCATTTT. Amino acids: CASSDPWTDSNQPQHF.

The chain is built from TRBV20-1 and TRBJ2-1; D gene ambiguous. The CDR3 loop spans 11 amino acids. Trimming removed 5 bases at V and 9 bases at J, with 11 bases between. Germline CDR1 is DFQATT and CDR2 is SNEGSKA (reference sequence). The CDR3 sequence: CSAEFGGEQFF. The CDR3 DNA follows: TGCAGTGCTGAGTTCGGTGGTGAGCAGTTCTTC.

The rearrangement links TRBV7-2 to TRBJ2-1, with 7 positions matching TRBD2. Losses at the gene ends were 2 bases for V and 3 bases for J; bases not matched to a gene: 4. The CDR3 is 15 amino acids. From germline, CDR1 is SGHTA and CDR2 FQGNSA. This CDR3 reads CASSLSSGDYNEQFF. The DNA for the CDR3 is TGTGCCAGCAGCTTAAGCAGCGGGGACTACAATGAGCAGTTCTTC.

The gene calls are TRBV5-1 and TRBJ1-1, with D uncertain. Trimming removed 0 bases from V and 5 bases from J, with 11 bases in between. The CDR3 is 14 residues long. CDR1 and CDR2 (germline): SGHRS, YFSETQ. The CDR3 spells CASSLAESETEAFF. CDR3 sequence (DNA): TGCGCCAGCAGCTTGGCCGAGTCAGAGACTGAAGCTTTCTTT.

CDR3 protein: CSVDRHRGEAYGYTF. CDR3 bases: TGCAGCGTTGACCGACACAGGGGCGAAGCCTATGGCTACACCTTC. The chain carries TRBV29-1 and TRBJ1-2; 7 bases map to TRBD1. J was trimmed by 4 bases and V by 3 bases; bases with no gene match: 11. Germline V gene data show CDR1 as SQVTM and CDR2 as ANQGSEA. The CDR3 is 15 residues long.

The gene calls are TRBV5-5 and TRBJ2-7, with TRBD2 identical over 8 bases. CDR1 and CDR2 (germline): SGHKS, YYEKEE (reference sequence). The CDR3 has 15 amino acids. V shed 5 bases and J 3 bases; nucleotides not matched to a gene: 10. CDR3 sequence: CASSSPGGANYEQYF. CDR3 sequence (DNA): TGTGCCAGCAGTTCGCCCGGGGGGGCGAACTACGAGCAGTACTTC.

The rearrangement joins TRBV11-2 to TRBJ2-1, with 8 positions matching TRBD2. V dropped 6 bases and J dropped 8; count of bases not matched to a gene: 18. This CDR3 comprises 17 residues. The germline CDR1 and CDR2 sequences are SGHAT and FQNNGV. The CDR3 sequence is CASRYGYSGGVSDEQFF. In nucleotides, the CDR3 is TGTGCCAGCAGGTACGGGTATTCGGGAGGGGTAAGCGATGAGCAGTTCTTC.